A single sample is the source of the 27 T cell receptor beta chains below, sequenced in a study of regulatory T cells in long-lasting Graves disease. Libraries of TCR beta came from iRepertoire HTBI primers plus Arm-PCR of CDR3 regions. One entry per CDR3 protein, called by TCRdb with MiXCR from the multiplex PCR reads. Here the sample spans 530,000 or so distinct CDR3 sequences, approximately 12% being singletons. Time point denoted: newly diagnosed GD, antithyroid drugs for less than 3 months. Generation of the TCR library employed RNA extracted from PBMCs. The same data also contributed to another study, on T cells in Graves' hyperthyroidism and ophthalmopathy.

The sample consisted of peripheral blood mononuclear cells (PBMCs), taken at new diagnosis, from a patient treated with antithyroid drugs. These receptors were obtained from a man aged 30 to 45 with Graves disease.

On this clonotype: The junction and the germline gene differ at one end; a read error may be behind it. The V call is TRBV5-1, the J call TRBJ2-5, with 14 bases lining up with TRBD2. This CDR3 comprises 18 residues. Germline V CDR1 and CDR2: SGHRS, YFSETQ. CDR3 in amino acids: CASSPGLAGDHYIETQCF. The CDR3, as DNA: TGCGCCAGCAGCCCGGGACTAGCGGGAGACCATTATATAGAGACCCAGTGCTTC.

Only a few counts were recorded for this clonotype. The rearrangement joins TRBV6-1 to TRBJ1-6, with TRBD1 identical over 12 bases. V was pared by 3 bases and J by 9 bases, with 15 bases of the junction left unmatched. Looked up from germline, CDR1 is MNHNS and CDR2 is SASEGT. The length of the CDR3 is 19 residues. The CDR3 sequence: CASSEVWRRGQGAVSPLHF. The CDR3 nucleotides read TGTGCCAGCAGTGAGGTGTGGCGGAGGGGACAGGGGGCTGTTTCACCCCTCCACTTT.

This clonotype was seen once. This sequence may be a read error, since a much larger clone differs from it by one base. CDR3 in DNA: TGTACCACCAGTGAGGGGTATGGCTACACCTTC. This encodes CTTSEGYGYTF. The gene calls are TRBV24-1 and TRBJ1-2; maybe TRBD1 (5 bases). The CDR3 is 11 residues long. Germline V gives CDR1 KGHDR, CDR2 SFDVKD.

This clonotype was seen at least ten times. V gene TRBV10-2 combines with J gene TRBJ1-6; D not certain. The V gene lost 4 bases and the J gene lost 8 bases, with 12 bases spanning the gap. CDR3 length: 14 amino acids. From germline, CDR1 is WSHSY and CDR2 SAAADI. Here the CDR3 reads CASSGTMVDSPLHF. The DNA of the CDR3 is TGCGCCAGCAGTGGTACAATGGTGGATTCACCCCTCCACTTT.

This chain joins TRBV27 and TRBJ2-1; D might be TRBD2 (5 bases). The V and J ends lost 0 bases and 0 bases respectively, with 21 bases between them. The germline gives CDR1 MNHEY, CDR2 SMNVEV (reference sequence). The CDR3 runs to 20 residues. CDR3 residues: CASSLSVTTSGGSSYNEQFF. The CDR3 DNA follows: TGTGCCAGCAGTTTATCGGTTACTACTTCCGGTGGGAGCTCCTACAATGAGCAGTTCTTC.

This clonotype was seen ten or more times. V gene TRBV27 combines with J gene TRBJ2-1, with 8 bases identical to TRBD2. The CDR3 totals 17 residues. Germline CDR1 MNHEY, CDR2 SMNVEV (reference sequence). Trimming removed 5 bases from V and 2 bases from J; junction bases left unmatched: 11. CDR3 nucleotides: TGTGCCAGCAGTCTCAGACTAGCGAGCTCAACCTACAATGAGCAGTTCTTC. This encodes CASSLRLASSTYNEQFF.

The chain combines TRBV7-2 with TRBJ2-1; D gene uncertain. Germline V gene sequence: CDR1 SGHTA, CDR2 FQGNSA. Trimming removed 5 bases from V and 9 bases from J, with 14 bases in between. The CDR3 totals 13 residues. The CDR3 DNA follows: TGTGCCAGCAGCCCTATTTTGTTAGGTGAGCAGTTCTTC. This sequence encodes CASSPILLGEQFF.

This chain connects TRBV24-1 to TRBJ2-3; no reliable D call. Germline V lookup: CDR1 KGHDR, CDR2 SFDVKD. The CDR3 has 15 amino acids. The V end was cut by 1 base, the J end by 4 bases, with 11 bases between. CDR3 DNA: TGTGCCACCAGTGATTTTCTGGATGGGGCAGATACGCAGTATTTT. Translating it yields CATSDFLDGADTQYF.

This clonotype was observed at least ten times. The V call is TRBV5-1, the J call TRBJ2-2, with a tentative D call TRBD1 (5 bases). This CDR3 is built from 13 residues. V was cut by 4 bases and J by 6 bases, with 10 bases left in between. Germline V CDR1 and CDR2: SGHRS, YFSETQ. The DNA for the CDR3 is TGCGCCAGCAGCCCGACAGTGGCCGGGGAGCTGTTTTTT. It encodes CASSPTVAGELFF.

This clonotype was recorded a few times. This chain connects TRBV5-5 to TRBJ1-5; D unresolved. This CDR3 is built from 13 residues. With 0 bases removed from V and 5 bases from J, the gap between germline ends came to 6 bases. Germline lookup yields CDR1 SGHKS and CDR2 YYEKEE (reference sequence). The CDR3 sequence: CASSLVVYQPQHF. As DNA, the CDR3 is TGTGCCAGCAGCTTGGTGGTTTATCAGCCCCAGCATTTT.

In regard to this clonotype: This may be a read error, as it is one base from a much larger clone. The chain is built from TRBV11-3 and TRBJ1-4; no clear D gene. Trimming stripped 6 bases from V and 7 bases from J, with 18 bases between. From germline, CDR1 is SGHNT and CDR2 YENEEA. CDR3 size: 15 residues. CDR3 sequence (DNA): TGTGCCAGCAGTTCCTTACGAGGGATTTCTGAAAAACTGTTTTTT. Amino acids: CASSSLRGISEKLFF.

In regard to this clonotype: A read error is possible here, since a much larger clone lies one base away. V is TRBV6-5 and J is TRBJ2-1; no reliable D call. Trimming took off 4 bases at V and 5 bases at J, with 21 bases between the two ends. This CDR3 has 17 amino acids. Germline values: CDR1 MNHEY, CDR2 SVGAGI. CDR3 nucleotides: TGTGCCAGCAGTTGCCCCCAAGGCCGACTTTATAACAATGAGCAGTTCTTC. Its protein product is CASSCPQGRLYNNEQFF.

This clonotype has only a few counts. The chain employs TRBV20-1 and TRBJ2-7, with 12 bases identical to TRBD2. After removal of 5 bases from V and 3 bases from J, the junction contained 11 bases not matched to a gene. The CDR3 has 16 residues. Per the germline V gene, CDR1 is DFQATT and CDR2 is SNEGSKA (reference sequence). CDR3 DNA sequence: TGCAGTGCTCAAGGACTAGCGGGAAATCGGGACTACGAGCAGTACTTC. Encoded protein: CSAQGLAGNRDYEQYF.

This clonotype was seen only a few times. The genes are TRBV19 and TRBJ2-3; no firm D call. Germline values: CDR1 LNHDA, CDR2 SQIVND (reference sequence). Trimming removed 3 bases from V and 7 bases from J, with 11 bases in between. This CDR3 comprises 13 residues. CDR3 in amino acids: CASSIGNTNTQYF. The CDR3 DNA follows: TGTGCCAGTAGTATTGGGAATACGAATACGCAGTATTTT.

The V gene is TRBV6-5, the J gene TRBJ2-1, with 14 positions matching TRBD2. V lost 4 bases to trimming and J lost 7 bases; unmatched junction nucleotides: 18. Germline CDR1 and CDR2: MNHEY and SVGAGI. The CDR3 runs 20 residues. CDR3: CASSSPGLAGENGFWNEQFF. The CDR3, as DNA: TGTGCCAGCAGTTCACCGGGACTAGCGGGAGAAAATGGATTTTGGAATGAGCAGTTCTTC.

The chain is built from TRBV4-1 and TRBJ1-5; D not resolved. V was trimmed by 0 bases and J by 0 bases, leaving 9 bases between them. CDR1 is MGHRA and CDR2 is YSYEKL in the germline V gene. The CDR3 has 16 residues. The CDR3 region has the DNA TGCGCCAGCAGCCAAGAATCAGGATATAGCAATCAGCCCCAGCATTTT. Amino acids: CASSQESGYSNQPQHF.

This rearrangement joins TRBV4-2 to TRBJ2-7, with 8 bases lining up with TRBD2. Germline loops: CDR1 LGHNA, CDR2 YNFKEQ. The CDR3 sequence is 16 residues long. V shed 3 bases and J 2 bases; nucleotides not matched to a gene: 9. The CDR3 DNA follows: TGTGCCAGCAGCCACCAAAGTACTAGCGGAACCTACGAGCAGTACTTC. It codes for CASSHQSTSGTYEQYF.

The V call is TRBV7-9, the J call TRBJ2-2, with D possibly matching TRBD2 (6 bases). V was pared by 3 bases and J by 4 bases, with 21 bases between. The germline gives CDR1 SEHNR, CDR2 FQNEAQ (reference sequence). The CDR3 is 18 amino acids. CDR3 coding DNA: TGTGCCAGCAGCTTGGCCGGGCAGTCGGGACTCCTCACCGGGGAGCTGTTTTTT. It codes for CASSLAGQSGLLTGELFF.

This clonotype was counted a few times. This chain joins TRBV19 and TRBJ2-5, with 13 positions matching TRBD2. With 5 bases clipped from V and 9 bases from J, the junction kept 12 bases outside the gene matches. The CDR3 extends over 16 amino acids. CDR1 and CDR2 (germline): LNHDA, SQIVND (reference sequence). The CDR3 protein is CASSSGLAGVSQAQYF. The CDR3 region has the DNA TGTGCCAGTAGTTCCGGACTAGCGGGAGTCTCCCAGGCCCAGTACTTC.

The sample holds many counts of this clonotype. This chain uses TRBV27 with TRBJ1-1; D is ambiguous. V was clipped by 5 bases and J by 0 bases, with 7 bases between them. This CDR3 has 13 amino acids. Germline V gene data show CDR1 as MNHEY and CDR2 as SMNVEV (reference sequence). CDR3: CASSPVMNTEAFF. CDR3 DNA sequence: TGTGCCAGCAGTCCCGTCATGAACACTGAAGCTTTCTTT.

V and J are TRBV7-9 and TRBJ2-5; D not certain. Germline V gene data show CDR1 as SEHNR and CDR2 as FQNEAQ (reference sequence). The CDR3 totals 14 residues. V was cut by 3 bases and J by 2 bases, with 10 bases left in between. The CDR3 is CASSFSPSQETQYF. Written as DNA, the CDR3 is TGTGCCAGCAGCTTTAGTCCTAGTCAAGAGACCCAGTACTTC.

This clonotype came up many times. V is TRBV10-3 and J is TRBJ1-2, with 9 bases that match TRBD1. This CDR3 has 15 residues. Germline V gene data show CDR1 as ENHRY and CDR2 as SYGVKD. J lost 1 base, V lost 10 bases, and 10 bases had no gene match. CDR3 loop: CASRPGQGHNYGYTF. The CDR3 region has the DNA TGTGCCAGCCGCCCGGGACAGGGCCATAACTATGGCTACACCTTC.

This clonotype was detected many times. The CDR3 coding sequence is TGTGCTAGTGGTTTGGTATTAGGGGACAGAGTATGGTACGAGCAGTACTTC. It codes for CASGLVLGDRVWYEQYF. This chain links TRBV12-5 with TRBJ2-7, with TRBD1 identical over 7 bases. After removal of 0 bases from V and 4 bases from J, the junction contained 12 bases not matched to a gene. Germline V gene sequence: CDR1 LGHNT, CDR2 FRNRAP. This CDR3 spans 17 amino acids. Full variable domain (remainder filled in from reference TRBV12-5 and TRBJ2-7): DARVTQTPRHKVTEMGQEVTMRCQPILGHNTVFWYRQTMMQGLELLAYFRNRAPLDDSGMPKDRFSAEMPDATLATLKIQPSEPRDSAVYFCASGLVLGDRVWYEQYFGPGTRLTVT.

Points on this clonotype: Just one base apart from a much larger clone, this may be a read error. The J gene is TRBJ1-1, the V gene TRBV10-1; D remains unclear. CDR3 length equals 13 residues. Germline V gene lookup returns CDR1 WNHNN and CDR2 SYGVQD (reference sequence). The CDR3, as DNA: TGCGCCAGCAGTGAGTCCGGGGTTACTGAAGCTCTCTTT. Translated: CASSESGVTEALF.

This clonotype was picked up many times. This chain uses TRBV2 with TRBJ2-1, with D tentatively TRBD2 (6 bases). The CDR3 contains 15 residues. Per germline, CDR1 SNHLY and CDR2 FYNNEI. The V and J ends lost 1 base and 6 bases respectively, with 13 bases between them. In DNA form, the CDR3 reads TGTGCCAGCAGTGAAGTTAGGACGGGAGCCAATGAGCAGTTCTTC. Protein sequence: CASSEVRTGANEQFF.

This clonotype was detected ten times or more. The rearrangement uses TRBV6-5 and TRBJ1-5; TRBD1 is a possible D gene (6 bases). V lost 0 bases and J lost 3, with 12 bases in between. Per the germline V gene, CDR1 is MNHEY and CDR2 is SVGAGI. CDR3 length: 16 residues. CDR3 loop: CASSYSVSGDNQPQHF. The DNA of the CDR3 is TGTGCCAGCAGTTACTCGGTGTCAGGGGACAATCAGCCCCAGCATTTT.

This clonotype was counted a few times. The V call is TRBV7-9, the J call TRBJ2-5; perhaps TRBD2 as D (6 bases). The CDR3 length is 19 residues. Germline V gene lookup returns CDR1 SEHNR and CDR2 FQNEAQ (reference sequence). The ends were cut back, 2 bases at V and 1 base at J, with 23 bases in the middle. CDR3 DNA sequence: TGTGCCAGCAGCTTACCATTAACGACTAGTTCGCTCAGCCAAGAGACCCAGTACTTC. It is translated as CASSLPLTTSSLSQETQYF.